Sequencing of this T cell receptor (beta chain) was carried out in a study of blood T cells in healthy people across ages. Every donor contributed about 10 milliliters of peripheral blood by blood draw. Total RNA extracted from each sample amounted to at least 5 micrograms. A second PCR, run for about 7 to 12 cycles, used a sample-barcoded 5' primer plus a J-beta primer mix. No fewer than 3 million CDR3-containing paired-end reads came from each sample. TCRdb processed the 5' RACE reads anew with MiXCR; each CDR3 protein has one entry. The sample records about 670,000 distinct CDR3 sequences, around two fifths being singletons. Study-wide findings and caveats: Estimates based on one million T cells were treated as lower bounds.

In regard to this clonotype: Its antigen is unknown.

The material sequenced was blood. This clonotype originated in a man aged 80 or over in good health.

In DNA form, the CDR3 reads TGTGCCAGCAGTTACCGGGACGGCGATTCACCCCTCCACTTT. Amino acids: CASSYRDGDSPLHF. The chain uses TRBV6-6 and TRBJ1-6, with D perhaps TRBD1 (5 bases). The V gene's germline CDR1 is MNHNY and CDR2 SVGAGI (reference sequence). The length of the CDR3 is 14 residues. Trimming shortened V by 2 bases and J by 8 bases, and 10 bases separated the two germline ends.